These 3 T cell receptor beta chains share one sample of origin, sequenced in a study of CD8 T cells in ankylosing spondylitis. TCRdb analysed the 5' RACE reads with MiXCR anew, one entry per CDR3 protein. This table holds some 130,000 distinct CDR3 sequences, 5.5% to 7.5% found once. Sequencing input: blood, either unsorted or a sorted T cell fraction (not recorded which). All receptors derive from a female donor with ankylosing spondylitis or in good health (not recorded which).

This clonotype was seen many times. The J gene is TRBJ2-5, the V gene TRBV2, with D uncertain. The CDR3 contains 13 residues. Germline CDR1 SNHLY, CDR2 FYNNEI. V lost 5 bases and J lost 0, with 7 bases in between. CDR3 bases: TGTGCCAGCAGTCCAGAGTACCAAGAGACCCAGTACTTC. Protein: CASSPEYQETQYF.

On this clonotype: One end of the junction is discordant with germline, which a read error may explain. The chain joins TRBV7-3 to TRBJ2-2; D might be TRBD2 (7 bases). The CDR3 totals 17 residues. Germline V gene data show CDR1 as SGHTA and CDR2 as FQGTGA. CDR3 residues: CANSLRGGVPNTGELFF. The CDR3 coding sequence is TGTGCCAACAGCTTAAGGGGGGGGGTACCGAACACCGGGGAGCTGTTTTTT.

This clonotype was counted at least ten times. The V call is TRBV10-3, the J call TRBJ1-3; a weak D match, TRBD1 (6 bases). The germline V and J ends were trimmed by 5 bases and 1 base, with 6 bases remaining between them. The CDR3 length is 13 residues. Germline V gives CDR1 ENHRY, CDR2 SYGVKD. The CDR3, as DNA: TGTGCCATCAGTACAGGGTCTGGAAACACCATATATTTT. It is translated as CAISTGSGNTIYF.